This T cell receptor beta chain was sequenced for a study of Tregs in tolerant kidney transplant recipients. The nonmyeloablative bone marrow transplants came from related graft donors, with transient mixed chimerism. The CDR3 spans 14 residues. Deletions cut 7 bases from V and 0 bases from J, with 10 bases between. CDR1 and CDR2 from the germline V gene are MNHEY and SMNVEV (reference sequence). Assay used: immunoSEQ multiplex PCR; TCRdb lists only in-frame clones, some missing. The sample holds about 50,000 clones, 89% seen once. The source material was CD8+ T cells from blood (PBMCs), sampled 12 months after the transplant. This clonotype was obtained from a human patient who received a combined kidney and bone marrow transplant. Certain T cells may be donor cells from the graft. The chain joins TRBV27 to TRBJ2-1, with a weak D call TRBD2 (6 bases). DNA for the CDR3: TGTGCCAGCAAGTACGGGAGCTCCTACAATGAGCAGTTCTTC. It specifies CASKYGSSYNEQFF.